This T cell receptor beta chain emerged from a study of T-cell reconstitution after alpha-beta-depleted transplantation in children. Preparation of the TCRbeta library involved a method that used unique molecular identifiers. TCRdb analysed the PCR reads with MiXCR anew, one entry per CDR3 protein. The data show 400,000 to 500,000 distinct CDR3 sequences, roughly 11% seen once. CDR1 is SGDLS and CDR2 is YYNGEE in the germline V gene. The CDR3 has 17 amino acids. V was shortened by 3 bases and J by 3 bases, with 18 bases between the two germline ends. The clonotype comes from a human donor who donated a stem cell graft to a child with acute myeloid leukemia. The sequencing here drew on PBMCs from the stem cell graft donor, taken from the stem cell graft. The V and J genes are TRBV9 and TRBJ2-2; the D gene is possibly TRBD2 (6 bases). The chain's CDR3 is CASSDTPVGTDTGELFF. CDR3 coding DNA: TGTGCCAGCAGCGACACCCCAGTCGGGACTGACACCGGGGAGCTGTTTTTT.